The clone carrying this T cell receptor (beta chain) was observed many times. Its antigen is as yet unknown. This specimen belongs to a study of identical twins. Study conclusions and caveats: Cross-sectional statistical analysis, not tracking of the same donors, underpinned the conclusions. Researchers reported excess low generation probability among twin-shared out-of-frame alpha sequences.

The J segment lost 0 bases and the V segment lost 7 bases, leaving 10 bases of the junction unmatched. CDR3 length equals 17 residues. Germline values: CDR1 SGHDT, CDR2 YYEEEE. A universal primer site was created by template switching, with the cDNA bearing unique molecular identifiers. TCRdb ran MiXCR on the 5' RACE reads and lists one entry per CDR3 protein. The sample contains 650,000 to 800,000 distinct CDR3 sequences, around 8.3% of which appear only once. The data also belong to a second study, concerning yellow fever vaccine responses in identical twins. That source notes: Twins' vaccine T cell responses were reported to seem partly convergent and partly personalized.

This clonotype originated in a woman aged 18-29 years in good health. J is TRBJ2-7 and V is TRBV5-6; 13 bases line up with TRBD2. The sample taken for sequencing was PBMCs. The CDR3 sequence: CASLEWGTSGNSYEQYF. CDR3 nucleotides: TGTGCCAGCCTGGAATGGGGGACTAGCGGGAACTCCTACGAGCAGTACTTC.